This record covers a single T cell receptor (beta chain). V lost 4 bases, J lost 4 bases, and 15 bases stayed unmatched. Germline V gives CDR1 MGHRA, CDR2 YSYEKL. This CDR3 is built from 18 residues. This sample stems from a study of T cell clones after liver transplantation. Study-wide context: Samples came from ITN030ST, which attempted immunosuppression withdrawal within 2 years of liver transplantation.

Assay used: immunoSEQ multiplex PCR; TCRdb lists only in-frame clones, some missing. Seen here are tens of thousands of clones, roughly 80% observed once, and the top ten hold 0.47%. Sequences were derived from CD4+ T cells from blood, sampled around 45 months after liver transplant. The clonotype originates from a human patient who received a liver transplant. Some T cells may originate from the graft donor. The J gene is TRBJ2-1, the V gene TRBV4-1; TRBD2 aligns across 8 bases. The CDR3 loop is CASSRRLLAGEQYNEQFF. For the CDR3, the DNA is TGCGCCAGCAGCCGCCGACTTCTAGCGGGCGAACAATACAATGAGCAGTTCTTC.